The 26 T cell receptor beta chains in this list originate from one sample, sequenced in a study of CD8+ T cells in alopecia areata. Noted treatment: oral pan-JAK inhibitor, 5-10 mg twice daily. Reverse transcribed after extraction, RNA yielded cDNA as the sequencing template. Sequencing was performed with immunoSEQ multiplex PCR; in TCRdb, only in-frame clones are kept and a portion is missing. The sample lists more than 150,000 clones, about 47% occurring once. The source was CD8+ T cells sorted from blood, collected around week 54, from a patient treated with tofacitinib. These receptors were taken from a human donor with alopecia areata.

The rearrangement links TRBV30 to TRBJ2-7; D unclear. Germline values: CDR1 GTSNPN, CDR2 SVGIG (reference sequence). V was trimmed by 4 bases and J by 7 bases, leaving 14 bases between them. This CDR3 has 12 residues. The CDR3, as DNA: TGTGCCTGGACCGTTTCGTCCCCGGAGCAGTACTTC. This translates into CAWTVSSPEQYF.

This rearrangement joins TRBV5-1 to TRBJ1-1; TRBD1 aligns across 10 bases. V trimming: 3 bases; J trimming: 3 bases; junction bases outside the gene matches: 8. Germline-derived CDR1 and CDR2 are SGHRS and YFSETQ. The CDR3 loop spans 16 amino acids. The CDR3 sequence is CASSSLHGQGDTEAFF. As DNA, the CDR3 is TGCGCCAGCAGCTCCCTTCATGGACAGGGGGACACTGAAGCTTTCTTT.

The gene calls are TRBV9 and TRBJ2-5; 7 nucleotides match TRBD1. Losses at the gene ends were 4 bases for V and 7 bases for J; bases not matched to a gene: 7. In germline, CDR1 is SGDLS, CDR2 YYNGEE. This CDR3 is 13 amino acids long. CDR3: CASSYGQVGTQYF. For the CDR3, the DNA is TGTGCCAGCAGCTATGGACAGGTGGGGACCCAGTACTTC.

The chain combines TRBV4-1 with TRBJ1-1; 7 bases agree with TRBD1. The CDR3 has 13 residues. The germline V gene has CDR1 MGHRA and CDR2 YSYEKL. Unmatched junction bases numbered 4, after V lost 4 bases and J lost 5 bases. This CDR3 is CASSPDRETEAFF. The CDR3 DNA is TGCGCCAGCAGCCCAGACAGGGAAACTGAAGCTTTCTTT.

This chain connects TRBV15 to TRBJ1-1, with D possibly being TRBD1 (6 bases). Germline V gene lookup returns CDR1 LNHNV and CDR2 YYDKDF (reference sequence). V lost 1 base and J lost 1, with 13 bases in between. This CDR3 comprises 16 residues. CDR3 DNA: TGTGCCACCAGCAGAGCCGAGGACAGACCGAACACTGAAGCTTTCTTT. It is translated as CATSRAEDRPNTEAFF.

The V gene is TRBV2, the J gene TRBJ2-7; D not certain. The CDR3 runs to 14 residues. Germline V CDR1 and CDR2: SNHLY, FYNNEI. V gave up 7 bases and J gave up 7 bases, with 20 bases separating them. In DNA, the CDR3 is TGTGCCAGCATGGGCGCAGGAATCTCAGGAGAGCAGTACTTC. This codes for CASMGAGISGEQYF.

This chain connects TRBV7-2 to TRBJ2-7; TRBD2 matches at 11 bases. The ends lost 7 bases at V and 3 bases at J; junction bases unmatched: 5. The CDR3 is made up of 14 amino acids. Germline V lookup: CDR1 SGHTA, CDR2 FQGNSA. The CDR3 nucleotides read TGTGCCAGCACCCCACTAGCGGGAGTCTACGAGCAGTACTTC. As protein: CASTPLAGVYEQYF.

J is TRBJ2-1 and V is TRBV7-9; no definite D call. Trimming took 1 base from V and 6 from J, leaving 7 bases between them. The CDR3 sequence is 13 residues long. CDR1 SEHNR and CDR2 FQNEAQ come from the germline V gene (reference sequence). The CDR3 reads CASSLGASNEQFF. The CDR3 DNA reads as TGTGCCAGCAGCTTAGGTGCGTCCAATGAGCAGTTCTTC. The whole variable domain, filled in from reference TRBV7-9 and TRBJ2-1, reads DTGVSQNPRHKITKRGQNVTFRCDPISEHNRLYWYRQTLGQGPEFLTYFQNEAQLEKSRLLSDRFSAERPKGSFSTLEIQRTEQGDSAMYLCASSLGASNEQFFGPGTRLTVL.

The V call is TRBV7-9, the J call TRBJ2-7; tentatively, D is TRBD1 (6 bases). Germline loops: CDR1 SEHNR, CDR2 FQNEAQ (reference sequence). The CDR3 extends over 12 amino acids. V was shortened by 5 bases and J by 3 bases, with 8 bases between the two germline ends. CDR3 loop: CASSIQGYEQYF. The CDR3 DNA sequence: TGTGCCAGCAGCATACAGGGCTACGAGCAGTACTTC.

V and J are TRBV7-9 and TRBJ2-2, with D hard to call. The CDR3 runs 14 residues. V was pared by 0 bases and J by 1 base, with 3 bases between. Germline V gene sequence: CDR1 SEHNR, CDR2 FQNEAQ (reference sequence). CDR3 protein: CASSLAENTGELFF. The DNA for the CDR3 is TGTGCCAGCAGCTTAGCTGAGAACACCGGGGAGCTGTTTTTT.

J is TRBJ1-1 and V is TRBV11-2; D might be TRBD1 (6 bases). This CDR3 has 17 amino acids. Per the germline V gene, CDR1 is SGHAT and CDR2 is FQNNGV. Deletions cut 0 bases from V and 7 bases from J, with 21 bases between. The CDR3 loop reads CASSLDEWTASGDEAFF. CDR3 nucleotides: TGTGCCAGCAGCTTAGATGAGTGGACAGCCAGTGGGGATGAAGCTTTCTTT.

The gene calls are TRBV18 and TRBJ2-7, with TRBD1 matching over 8 bases. The germline gives CDR1 KGHSH, CDR2 LQKENI. V was clipped by 0 bases and J by 4 bases; unmatched bases: 5. The CDR3 length is 15 residues. Here the CDR3 reads CASSPPGQAPYEQYF. The CDR3 DNA follows: TGTGCCAGCTCACCACCGGGACAGGCTCCGTACGAGCAGTACTTC. The full variable domain, its missing parts supplied by reference TRBV18 and TRBJ2-7, is NAGVMQNPRHLVRRRGQEARLRCSPMKGHSHVYWYRQLPEEGLKFMVYLQKENIIDESGMPKERFSAEFPKEGPSILRIQQVVRGDSAAYFCASSPPGQAPYEQYFGPGTRLTVT.

V gene TRBV11-2 combines with J gene TRBJ2-5; 7 bases map to TRBD1. Trimming cost V 4 bases and J 2 bases; bases outside gene matches: 4. Germline lookup yields CDR1 SGHAT and CDR2 FQNNGV. This CDR3 has 14 residues. CDR3 nucleotide sequence: TGTGCCAGCAGCTCGTGGGGACAGCAAGAGACCCAGTACTTC. As protein: CASSSWGQQETQYF.

DNA of the CDR3: TGTGCCTGCCACAGGGGCTACGAGCAGTACTTC. This translates into CACHRGYEQYF. This sequence joins TRBV10-3 and TRBJ2-7, with 7 bases lining up with TRBD1. V lost 11 bases to trimming and J lost 3 bases; unmatched junction nucleotides: 4. Germline CDR1 and CDR2: ENHRY and SYGVKD. The CDR3 is 11 amino acids.

The V gene is TRBV29-1, the J gene TRBJ2-1; D uncertain. Germline V gene lookup returns CDR1 SQVTM and CDR2 ANQGSEA. The CDR3 spans 11 residues. Trimming removed 5 bases at V and 4 bases at J, with 6 bases between. The CDR3 region has the DNA TGCAGCGTTCCCGGATACAATGAGCAGTTCTTC. Protein product: CSVPGYNEQFF.

The V call is TRBV5-1, the J call TRBJ2-5; TRBD1 matches 9 bases. The DNA end is more similar to TRBJ2-7, so the J call may be wrong. The germline gives CDR1 SGHRS, CDR2 YFSETQ. This CDR3 contains 15 residues. Written as DNA, the CDR3 is TGCGCCAGCAGCGAGGGACAGGGAGGAGGCAGCGAGCAGTACTTC. Its translation: CASSEGQGGGSEQYF.

This clone was counted a single time. J is TRBJ1-1 and V is TRBV30; D might be TRBD1 (5 bases). V gave up 5 bases and J gave up 1 base, with 17 bases separating them. From germline, CDR1 is GTSNPN and CDR2 SVGIG (reference sequence). This CDR3 is 15 amino acids long. The CDR3 spells CAWRGAHERNTEAFF. The CDR3 DNA reads TGTGCCTGGCGCGGGGCACATGAAAGGAACACTGAAGCTTTCTTT.

V and J are TRBV7-2 and TRBJ2-7; D is unresolved. Per the germline V gene, CDR1 is SGHTA and CDR2 is FQGNSA. V lost 5 bases and J lost 4, with 12 bases in between. This CDR3 is built from 13 residues. DNA for the CDR3: TGTGCCAGCAGCGGAAGGGCCAGATACGAGCAGTACTTC. Amino acids: CASSGRARYEQYF.

The count of this clone is one. This chain joins TRBV5-1 and TRBJ1-2; D possibly corresponds to TRBD1 (5 bases). V gave up 2 bases and J gave up 8 bases, with 13 bases separating them. Looked up from germline, CDR1 is SGHRS and CDR2 is YFSETQ. The CDR3 sequence is 13 residues long. Here the CDR3 reads CASSFPGGDGYTF. The CDR3 region has the DNA TGCGCCAGCAGCTTCCCGGGTGGGGACGGCTACACCTTC.

This clone was seen a handful of times. This chain links TRBV12-5 with TRBJ2-7; D may be TRBD2 (7 bases). The germline V and J ends were trimmed by 1 base and 0 bases, with 13 bases remaining between them. CDR1 and CDR2 from the germline V gene are LGHNT and FRNRAP. The CDR3 is 16 residues long. CDR3 coding DNA: TGTGCTAGTGGTTTGGGAAACAGGGAGGGCTCCTACGAGCAGTACTTC. It encodes CASGLGNREGSYEQYF.

This clone was counted a single time. The chain uses TRBV7-9 and TRBJ2-7; either TRBD1 or TRBD2 may supply D (6 bases each). The CDR3 is 14 residues long. Germline CDR1 reads SEHNR; CDR2 reads FQNEAQ (reference sequence). Trimming took off 4 bases at V and 4 bases at J, with 14 bases between the two ends. CDR3 nucleotide sequence: TGTGCCAGCAGCTCCCAACAGGGAGGATACGAGCAGTACTTC. It yields the protein CASSSQQGGYEQYF.

The CDR3 region has the DNA TGTGCCAGTAGTTCCCCCGGCGGGGCCTACGAGCAGTACTTC. It yields the protein CASSSPGGAYEQYF. V is TRBV19 and J is TRBJ2-7, with a possible D match to TRBD2 (6 bases). V was trimmed by 5 bases and J by 2 bases, leaving 13 bases between them. Germline V CDR1 and CDR2: LNHDA, SQIVND (reference sequence). The CDR3 is 14 amino acids.

The chain links TRBV5-6 to TRBJ2-7, with D unclear. Trimming took 0 bases from V and 2 from J, leaving 3 bases between them. Germline V gene sequence: CDR1 SGHDT, CDR2 YYEEEE. The CDR3 is 12 amino acids. CDR3 sequence (DNA): TGTGCCAGCAGCTTGGTTCCCTACGAGCAGTACTTC. It is translated as CASSLVPYEQYF.

The CDR3 loop reads CASSSRMQETQYF. The CDR3, as DNA: TGTGCCAGCAGCTCGCGGATGCAAGAGACCCAGTACTTC. The V call is TRBV11-1, the J call TRBJ2-5; D gene uncertain. Deletions cut 4 bases from V and 2 bases from J, with 8 bases between. In germline, CDR1 is SGHAT, CDR2 FQDESV (reference sequence). This CDR3 spans 13 amino acids.

The V gene is TRBV5-6, the J gene TRBJ1-5; D is ambiguous. The CDR3 consists of 16 residues. Germline lookup yields CDR1 SGHDT and CDR2 YYEEEE. Trimming took 0 bases from V and 3 from J, leaving 13 bases between them. The CDR3 DNA reads as TGTGCCAGCAGCTTGGCAATCACAGTACCCAATCAGCCCCAGCATTTT. Amino acid sequence: CASSLAITVPNQPQHF.

CDR3 region: CATSRSTGDEQFF. CDR3 nucleotide sequence: TGTGCCACCAGCAGATCCACAGGGGACGAGCAGTTCTTC. This chain joins TRBV15 and TRBJ2-1, with TRBD1 matching 7 bases. This CDR3 contains 13 residues. Germline V gene lookup returns CDR1 LNHNV and CDR2 YYDKDF (reference sequence). The ends lost 2 bases at V and 10 bases at J; junction bases unmatched: 5.